These 26 T cell receptor beta chains were sequenced from one sample in a study of blood T cell repertoires in COVID-19. Clones were sequenced by immunoSEQ multiplex PCR, and TCRdb holds only the in-frame ones, with some missing. Of some 80,000 clones listed, about 85% are singletons. The sample consisted of peripheral blood. These receptors were collected from an elderly man with active or convalescent COVID-19.

This clone has more than one count but fewer than ten. This chain uses TRBV18 with TRBJ2-1; the D is unclear. The length of the CDR3 is 14 residues. V was trimmed by 5 bases and J by 0 bases, leaving 8 bases between them. Germline loops: CDR1 KGHSH, CDR2 LQKENI. The CDR3 DNA reads as TGTGCCAGCTCATCCCTAAGCTCCTACAATGAGCAGTTCTTC. It specifies CASSSLSSYNEQFF.

The CDR3 loop is CASSLGQADYGYTF. The CDR3 coding sequence is TGCGCCAGCAGCTTGGGACAGGCGGACTATGGCTACACCTTC. The chain is built from TRBV5-1 and TRBJ1-2, with D perhaps matching TRBD1 (6 bases). The CDR3 sequence is 14 residues long. Germline lookup yields CDR1 SGHRS and CDR2 YFSETQ. The ends were cut back, 0 bases at V and 3 bases at J, with 9 bases in the middle.

The rearrangement joins TRBV11-3 to TRBJ1-2, with no clear D. V lost 4 bases, J lost 3 bases, and 12 bases lay in between. CDR1 SGHNT and CDR2 YENEEA come from the germline V gene. This CDR3 region has 14 residues. The CDR3 is CASSSDTGDYGYTF. CDR3 DNA sequence: TGTGCCAGCAGCTCCGATACGGGTGACTATGGCTACACCTTC.

The chain couples TRBV5-1 to TRBJ2-3; perhaps TRBD2 as D (5 bases). The CDR3 sequence is 15 residues long. Germline values: CDR1 SGHRS, CDR2 YFSETQ. Trimming took off 6 bases at V and 0 bases at J, with 14 bases between the two ends. DNA for the CDR3: TGCGCCAGCACGCGAACCGGGGTGAGCACAGATACGCAGTATTTT. It yields the protein CASTRTGVSTDTQYF.

This sequence joins TRBV3-1 (or the pseudogene TRBV3-2) and TRBJ1-2; 10 bases are shared with TRBD1. J lost 4 bases, V lost 2 bases, and 4 bases had no gene match. From germline, CDR1 is LGHDT and CDR2 YNNKEL (reference sequence). There are 15 residues in the CDR3. The CDR3 spells CASSQTRQGAYGYTF. The CDR3 DNA sequence: TGTGCCAGCAGCCAAACTAGACAGGGGGCCTATGGCTACACCTTC.

The V call is TRBV7-2, the J call TRBJ1-2, with D unclear. V dropped 1 base and J dropped 0 bases, with 12 bases sitting between them. The CDR3 consists of 16 residues. Germline CDR1 reads SGHTA; CDR2 reads FQGNSA. The CDR3 DNA is TGTGCCAGCAGCTTAGGTAGCCAGATACCTAACTATGGCTACACCTTC. It specifies CASSLGSQIPNYGYTF.

The gene calls are TRBV18 and TRBJ1-1; a possible D gene is TRBD1 (5 bases). The germline V gene has CDR1 KGHSH and CDR2 LQKENI. The CDR3 spans 16 residues. Trimming left V 4 bases short and J 6 bases short, with 21 bases between. CDR3 protein: CASSQSQGVANSEAFF. Here the CDR3 DNA reads TGTGCCAGCTCACAAAGCCAAGGGGTTGCGAATTCTGAAGCTTTCTTT. Combining the CDR3 with reference TRBV18 and TRBJ1-1 gives the whole variable domain NAGVMQNPRHLVRRRGQEARLRCSPMKGHSHVYWYRQLPEEGLKFMVYLQKENIIDESGMPKERFSAEFPKEGPSILRIQQVVRGDSAAYFCASSQSQGVANSEAFFGQGTRLTVV.

The chain has TRBV21-1 and TRBJ1-3; TRBD1 is taken as the D call from the table, unchecked against the DNA. TRBV21-1 is a pseudogene. The CDR3 spans 17 residues. The CDR3 here is CASSIKRDRGHGNTIYF. For the CDR3, the DNA is TGTGCCAGCAGCATAAAGAGGGACAGGGGGCACGGAAACACCATATATTTT.

The chain has TRBV6-5 and TRBJ2-1; the match to TRBD1 covers 12 bases. The CDR3 totals 16 residues. V dropped 3 bases and J dropped 6; count of bases not matched to a gene: 6. The germline CDR1 and CDR2 sequences are MNHEY and SVGAGI. DNA for the CDR3: TGTGCCAGCAGTTATGCCGGGACAGGGGGCCCCAATGAGCAGTTCTTC. Protein: CASSYAGTGGPNEQFF.

The rearrangement uses TRBV3-1 (or the pseudogene TRBV3-2) and TRBJ1-4; 8 bases match TRBD1. Losses at the gene ends were 5 bases for V and 8 bases for J; bases not matched to a gene: 10. CDR1 LGHDT and CDR2 YNNKEL come from the germline V gene (reference sequence). This CDR3 contains 15 residues. The CDR3 nucleotides read TGTGCCAGCAGCGTGCGACAGGGGTTGGGAGAAAAACTGTTTTTT. Residues: CASSVRQGLGEKLFF.

The V and J genes are TRBV24-1 and TRBJ1-2; TRBD1 might be the D (6 bases). The germline V and J ends were trimmed by 9 bases and 0 bases, with 10 bases remaining between them. The CDR3 runs to 13 residues. The germline CDR1 and CDR2 sequences are KGHDR and SFDVKD. CDR3 in amino acids: CATAGAANYGYTF. CDR3 coding DNA: TGTGCCACCGCGGGGGCCGCTAACTATGGCTACACCTTC.

The rearrangement links TRBV5-1 to TRBJ1-2, with D tentatively TRBD1 (6 bases). Trimming left V 4 bases short and J 10 bases short, with 14 bases between. The CDR3 contains 12 residues. In germline, CDR1 is SGHRS, CDR2 YFSETQ. CDR3 DNA sequence: TGCGCCAGCAGCGAGGGACAAGGACTCTACACCTTC. It translates to CASSEGQGLYTF. Full variable domain (missing parts from reference TRBV5-1 and TRBJ1-2): KAGVTQTPRYLIKTRGQQVTLSCSPISGHRSVSWYQQTPGQGLQFLFEYFSETQRNKGNFPGRFSGRQFSNSRSEMNVSTLELGDSALYLCASSEGQGLYTFGSGTRLTVV.

The rearrangement joins TRBV5-4 to TRBJ2-7; D is ambiguous. Germline V gives CDR1 SGHNT, CDR2 YYREEE (reference sequence). Trimming removed 0 bases at V and 3 bases at J, with 7 bases between. The CDR3 length is 13 residues. CDR3 amino acids: CASSLDRGYEQYV. The CDR3 DNA is TGTGCCAGCAGCTTGGACCGCGGCTACGAGCAGTACGTC.

The J gene is TRBJ2-1, the V gene TRBV9; no clear D gene. V lost 3 bases to trimming and J lost 1 base, with 11 bases between them. This CDR3 has 15 amino acids. CDR1 is SGDLS and CDR2 is YYNGEE in the germline V gene. In nucleotides, the CDR3 is TGTGCCAGCAGCGGCAGCCCGACTTCCTACAATGAGCAGTTCTTC. The encoded protein is CASSGSPTSYNEQFF.

V and J are TRBV5-1 and TRBJ2-5; D might be TRBD1 (5 bases). The germline CDR1 and CDR2 sequences are SGHRS and YFSETQ. CDR3 length equals 14 residues. V lost 3 bases, J lost 0 bases, and 9 bases lay in between. As DNA, the CDR3 is TGCGCCAGCAGCTCCGACAGCTACCAAGAGACCCAGTACTTC. Amino acid sequence: CASSSDSYQETQYF.

The chain is built from TRBV6-1 and TRBJ1-1; TRBD1 might be the D (5 bases). The V gene's germline CDR1 is MNHNS and CDR2 SASEGT. V lost 2 bases and J 7 bases, leaving 11 bases between the germline ends. CDR3 length: 13 residues. The DNA of the CDR3 is TGTGCCAGCAGTGAATTTGGGGCAGGTGAAGCTTTCTTT. Its translation: CASSEFGAGEAFF.

The V call is TRBV2, the J call TRBJ1-3; D is ambiguous. Trimming took 3 bases from V and 0 from J, leaving 9 bases between them. CDR3 length: 15 residues. The V gene's germline CDR1 is SNHLY and CDR2 FYNNEI. This CDR3 reads CASSDKTRSGNTIYF. The CDR3 DNA is TGTGCCAGCAGTGACAAGACTCGCTCTGGAAACACCATATATTTT.

This chain uses TRBV6-5 with TRBJ1-1; 7 nucleotides agree with TRBD1. Germline-derived CDR1 and CDR2 are MNHEY and SVGAGI. Trimming took 6 bases from V and 1 from J; bases not matched to a gene: 5. The CDR3 loop spans 14 amino acids. CDR3 amino acids: CASREGTANTEAFF. The CDR3 bases are TGTGCCAGCAGGGAGGGGACAGCGAACACTGAAGCTTTCTTT.

This chain joins TRBV7-2 and TRBJ1-3; maybe TRBD1 (6 bases). Germline V gives CDR1 SGHTA, CDR2 FQGNSA. The CDR3 spans 14 residues. V was trimmed by 5 bases and J by 0 bases, leaving 8 bases between them. This CDR3 is CASSPDSSGNTIYF. Here the CDR3 DNA reads TGTGCCAGCAGCCCGGACAGCTCTGGAAACACCATATATTTT.

V is TRBV5-1 and J is TRBJ2-5, with D possibly being TRBD1 (6 bases). Germline values: CDR1 SGHRS, CDR2 YFSETQ. V was pared by 1 base and J by 2 bases, with 12 bases between. This CDR3 is 15 amino acids long. CDR3 nucleotide sequence: TGCGCCAGCAGCTTGCAGGCAGGGGTTCAAGAGACCCAGTACTTC. Translated, it gives CASSLQAGVQETQYF.

This clone turned up a few times. The chain couples TRBV4-1 to TRBJ1-5; D remains unclear. The germline CDR1 and CDR2 sequences are MGHRA and YSYEKL. Trimming pared 0 bases from V and 0 bases from J, leaving 9 bases between. This CDR3 has 16 residues. The chain's CDR3 is CASSQDLRYSNQPQHF. The CDR3 DNA follows: TGCGCCAGCAGCCAAGATCTGCGTTATAGCAATCAGCCCCAGCATTTT.

Here the CDR3 DNA reads TGTGCCAGCAGCTCTCAAGGACAGTTAGCTAACTATGGCTACACCTTC. Protein sequence: CASSSQGQLANYGYTF. The chain is built from TRBV21-1 and TRBJ1-2; the table calls TRBD1, which could not be checked here. TRBV21-1 is a listed pseudogene. The CDR3 sequence is 16 residues long.

The V and J genes are TRBV12-3 or TRBV12-4 and TRBJ1-1; D is possibly TRBD1 (5 bases). There are 13 residues in the CDR3. Trimming took 8 bases from V and 1 from J, leaving 11 bases between them. CDR3 coding DNA: TGTGCCAGCTGCAGGGACTGGAACACTGAAGCTTTCTTT. Translation: CASCRDWNTEAFF.

The chain links TRBV7-2 to TRBJ2-5, with TRBD1 identical over 9 bases. The germline gives CDR1 SGHTA, CDR2 FQGNSA. This CDR3 contains 15 residues. With 0 bases clipped from V and 2 bases from J, the junction kept 1 base outside the gene matches. CDR3 nucleotide sequence: TGTGCCAGCAGCTTAGCCGGGACAGGGCAAGAGACCCAGTACTTC. Its translation: CASSLAGTGQETQYF.

The J gene is TRBJ2-5, the V gene TRBV3-1 (or the pseudogene TRBV3-2); 7 bases match TRBD2. This CDR3 region has 14 residues. Germline V gene sequence: CDR1 LGHDT, CDR2 YNNKEL (reference sequence). V shed 4 bases and J 3 bases; nucleotides not matched to a gene: 5. DNA for the CDR3: TGTGCCAGCAGCCCACATCTAGCGGAAGAGACCCAGTACTTC. It encodes CASSPHLAEETQYF.

This clone came up once. V usage is TRBV4-2 and J usage is TRBJ2-3; TRBD2 might be the D (6 bases). There are 17 residues in the CDR3. Germline assignment: CDR1 LGHNA and CDR2 YNFKEQ. The V end was cut by 4 bases, the J end by 0 bases, with 17 bases between. This CDR3 is CASSLYGLAASTDTQYF. DNA for the CDR3: TGTGCCAGCAGCCTCTACGGATTAGCGGCCAGCACAGATACGCAGTATTTT.